The T cell receptor beta chain under discussion was sequenced for a study of T and B cells in COVID-19 patients. Turning to the study itself: Blood was sampled from COVID-19 patients who were either actively infected or recovered. Recovered patients mostly had mild to moderate COVID-19 managed as outpatients. Study-level results: Clonality of TRB repertoires was high in active COVID-19; recovery brought above-healthy diversity and richness.

With regard to this clonotype: Antigen specificity is unknown.

TRB rearrangements were amplified by multiplex PCR with BIOMED2 TRB-A/B primers. TCRdb recomputed calls from the multiplex PCR reads with MiXCR, one row per CDR3 protein. The sample consists of some 14,000 distinct CDR3 sequences, about 25% of them appearing once. Each TRB amplification used roughly 240-550 ng of genomic DNA from blood. The clonotype was recovered from a human donor who had recovered from COVID-19. The sequenced material came from blood.

The CDR3 here is CASSPGQGPRTEAFF. The CDR3 DNA reads TGCGCCAGCAGCCCGGGACAGGGGCCCCGGACTGAAGCTTTCTTT. V and J are TRBV4-1 and TRBJ1-1; 10 bases agree with TRBD1. The CDR3 spans 15 residues. Germline V CDR1 and CDR2: MGHRA, YSYEKL. The J segment lost 5 bases and the V segment lost 4 bases, leaving 7 bases of the junction unmatched.